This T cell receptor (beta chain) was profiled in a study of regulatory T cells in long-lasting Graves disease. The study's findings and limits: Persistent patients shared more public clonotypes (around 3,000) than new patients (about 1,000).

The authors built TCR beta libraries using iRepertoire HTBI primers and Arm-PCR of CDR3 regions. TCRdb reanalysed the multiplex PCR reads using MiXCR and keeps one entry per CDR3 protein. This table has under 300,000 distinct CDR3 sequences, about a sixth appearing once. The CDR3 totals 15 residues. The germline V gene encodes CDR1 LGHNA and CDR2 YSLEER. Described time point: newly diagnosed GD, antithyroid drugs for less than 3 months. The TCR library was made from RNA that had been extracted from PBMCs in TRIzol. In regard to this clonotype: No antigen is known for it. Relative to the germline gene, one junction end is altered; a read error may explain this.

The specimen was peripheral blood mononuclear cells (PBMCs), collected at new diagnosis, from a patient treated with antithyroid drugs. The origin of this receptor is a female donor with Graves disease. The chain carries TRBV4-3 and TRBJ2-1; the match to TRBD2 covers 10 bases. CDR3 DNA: TGCGCCAGCAGCCAAGGGCTAGCGGGAGAAGGTGAGCAGTCCTTC. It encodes CASSQGLAGEGEQSF.